The following is a T cell receptor (beta chain) sequence with its context. This CDR3 is 14 amino acids long. Germline CDR1 reads SGHRS; CDR2 reads YFSETQ. The V gene lost 4 bases and the J gene lost 6 bases, with 14 bases spanning the gap. The data derive from a study of cytomegalovirus exposure and HLA in healthy donors. PCR involved 60 Vbeta and 13 Jbeta primers. Original processing notes: Roughly 11 million shared chains were among 80 million or so unique TCR beta chains counted in a later analysis. Profiled with immunoSEQ multiplex PCR; TCRdb holds only in-frame clones, not every one. V and J calls and clone size follow that table, whereas D and trimming were derived from the DNA. The data show about 78,000 clones, roughly 63% seen once.

The receptor's source is a man aged 25-40 years in good health and CMV-seropositive. Sequenced sample: PBMCs. The chain joins TRBV5-1 to TRBJ2-1, with D tentatively TRBD1 (6 bases). The CDR3 region is CASSPTRGSNEQFF. CDR3 nucleotide sequence: TGCGCCAGCAGCCCGACAAGGGGGAGCAATGAGCAGTTCTTC. Variable domain in full (rest from reference TRBV5-1 and TRBJ2-1): KAGVTQTPRYLIKTRGQQVTLSCSPISGHRSVSWYQQTPGQGLQFLFEYFSETQRNKGNFPGRFSGRQFSNSRSEMNVSTLELGDSALYLCASSPTRGSNEQFFGPGTRLTVL.